The T cell receptor (beta chain) under discussion was sequenced for a study of T-cell reconstitution after alpha-beta-depleted transplantation in children. Construction of the TCRbeta library involved unique molecular identifiers. TCRdb ran MiXCR on the PCR reads and lists one entry per CDR3 protein. The table includes more than 120,000 distinct CDR3 sequences, about 9% detected once. Findings and limits, study-wide: Reportedly, roughly two months post-transplant, alpha-beta T cells arose from several hundred expanded graft clones. Elevated TCRbeta diversity at day 60 was traced, in some patients, to surviving recipient T cells and thymic progenitors.

The CDR3 runs to 16 residues. V was clipped by 2 bases and J by 0 bases, with 11 bases between them. Germline CDR1 is SEHNR and CDR2 is FQNEAQ (reference sequence). The table lists this clonotype with many counts. What it binds is not known. This chain joins TRBV7-9 and TRBJ1-3; a weak D match, TRBD1 (5 bases). The specimen comprised PBMCs, mostly from graft donor cells, sampled 180 days after TCRalphabeta/CD19-depleted stem cell transplant. The clonotype originates from a female patient between 2 and 15 years old who had a stem cell transplant for congenital amegakaryocytic thrombocytopenia, so the T cells may come from the graft donor. This chain's CDR3 is CASSLIGGDSGNTIYF. CDR3 nucleotides: TGTGCCAGCAGCTTAATTGGGGGTGACTCTGGAAACACCATATATTTT.